This T cell receptor beta chain was captured in a study of regulatory T cells in long-lasting Graves disease. A few counts support this clonotype. For TCR beta, libraries came from iRepertoire HTBI primers and Arm-PCR of CDR3 regions. MiXCR, run by TCRdb on the multiplex PCR reads, gives a single entry per CDR3 protein. The sample records 400,000 or so distinct CDR3 sequences, roughly a quarter being singletons. Specified time point: persistent/refractory GD, antithyroid drugs over 5 years with positive TRAb. The TCR library was prepared using RNA isolated from PBMCs. Germline V lookup: CDR1 SGHRS, CDR2 YFSETQ. V was cut by 0 bases and J by 0 bases, with 7 bases left in between. The CDR3 consists of 15 residues.

This sequence joins TRBV5-1 and TRBJ1-3; D is ambiguous. The sequenced sample was peripheral blood mononuclear cells (PBMCs), obtained when the disease was refractory, from a patient treated with antithyroid drugs. The clonotype comes from a female donor with Graves disease. Written as DNA, the CDR3 is TGCGCCAGCAGCTTGGCCGGCGGCTCTGGAAACACCATATATTTT. Amino acids: CASSLAGGSGNTIYF. Looking up the rest from reference TRBV5-1 and TRBJ1-3 gives the full variable domain: KAGVTQTPRYLIKTRGQQVTLSCSPISGHRSVSWYQQTPGQGLQFLFEYFSETQRNKGNFPGRFSGRQFSNSRSEMNVSTLELGDSALYLCASSLAGGSGNTIYFGEGSWLTVV.